These T cell receptor beta chains were read from a single sample in a study of identical twins. TCRdb passed the 5' RACE reads through MiXCR, listing each CDR3 protein once. The sample includes around 650,000 distinct CDR3 sequences, about 7% of them seen just once. These same data were also listed under a study on yellow fever vaccine responses in identical twins.

Sequencing input: PBMCs. Source of these receptors: a woman under 30 in good health. The CDR3 runs from the conserved cysteine through the conserved F or W. The D gene is left open where the match is weak. Size is omitted from some rows. Given values are once, few, many or a class for expanded clones.

CDR3: CASRPEGMEKETQYF; DNA: TGTGCCAGCAGGCCAGAGGGGATGGAAAAAGAGACCCAGTACTTC; J: TRBJ2-5; size: few; V: TRBV2; D: .
CDR3: CASRPLGRATEAFF; DNA: TGTGCCAGCAGACCCCTCGGTAGGGCTACTGAAGCTTTCTTT; J: TRBJ1-1; size: few; V: TRBV12-3/TRBV12-4; D: .
CDR3: CASSPPGTANTGELFF; DNA: TGTGCCAGCAGTCCTCCCGGGACAGCGAACACCGGGGAGCTGTTTTTT; J: TRBJ2-2; size: many; V: TRBV28; D: TRBD1
CDR3: CASSPTGGNWYTEAFF; DNA: TGTGCCAGCAGCCCTACAGGGGGCAATTGGTACACTGAAGCTTTCTTT; J: TRBJ1-1; size: many; V: TRBV12-3/TRBV12-4; D: TRBD1
CDR3: CSASWGQNTEAFF; DNA: TGCAGTGCTAGCTGGGGGCAGAACACTGAAGCTTTCTTT; J: TRBJ1-1; size: few; V: TRBV20-1; D: .
CDR3: CAISDQTSGIYNEQFF; DNA: TGTGCCATCAGTGACCAAACTAGCGGGATTTACAATGAGCAGTTCTTC; J: TRBJ2-1; size: many; V: TRBV10-3; D: TRBD2
CDR3: CASSLLDGGELFF; DNA: TGCGCCAGCAGCTTGTTGGACGGCGGGGAGCTGTTTTTT; J: TRBJ2-2; size: many; V: TRBV5-1; D: .
CDR3: CSVAGGDDYGYTF; DNA: TGCAGCGTCGCGGGGGGAGATGACTATGGCTACACCTTC; J: TRBJ1-2; size: few; V: TRBV29-1; D: .
CDR3: CASSVGLAVDNEQFF; DNA: TGTGCCAGCAGCGTAGGCCTAGCGGTCGACAATGAGCAGTTCTTC; J: TRBJ2-1; size: few; V: TRBV9; D: TRBD2
CDR3: CASSYQGRGLAYEQYF; DNA: TGTGCCAGCAGCTACCAAGGTCGGGGTTTAGCCTACGAGCAGTACTTC; J: TRBJ2-7; size: few; V: TRBV5-6; D: .
CDR3: CASSATGNSNQPQHF; DNA: TGTGCCAGCAGCGCGACAGGGAACAGCAATCAGCCCCAGCATTTT; J: TRBJ1-5; size: many; V: TRBV2; D: TRBD1
CDR3: CASTRDSYTDTQYF; DNA: TGTGCCAGCACCCGGGACTCCTACACAGATACGCAGTATTTT; J: TRBJ2-3; size: few; V: TRBV6-1; D: .
CDR3: CASSGFGTEAFF; DNA: TGTGCCAGCTCCGGGTTTGGCACTGAAGCTTTCTTT; J: TRBJ1-1; size: many; V: TRBV12-3/TRBV12-4; D: .
CDR3: CASSLPGRPDNEQFF; DNA: TGTGCCAGCAGCCTCCCTGGACGGCCGGACAATGAGCAGTTCTTC; J: TRBJ2-1; size: many; V: TRBV14; D: .
CDR3: CASSSASGGKETQYF; DNA: TGTGCCAGCAGCTCGGCCTCCGGGGGCAAAGAGACCCAGTACTTC; J: TRBJ2-5; size: .; V: TRBV7-2; D: .
CDR3: CANHRQGDEQFF; DNA: TGTGCCAACCACAGACAGGGGGATGAGCAGTTCTTC; J: TRBJ2-1; size: once; V: TRBV28; D: TRBD1
CDR3: CATSDSTKWPQHF; DNA: TGTGCCACCAGTGATTCTACTAAATGGCCCCAGCATTTT; J: TRBJ1-5; size: many; V: TRBV24-1; D: .
CDR3: CASSVGGLAGADTQYF; DNA: TGTGCCAGCAGCGTAGGTGGGCTAGCGGGAGCAGATACGCAGTATTTT; J: TRBJ2-3; size: few; V: TRBV9; D: TRBD2
CDR3: CASSQSRYRGLSYFQETQYF; DNA: TGTGCCAGCAGCCAATCCCGATACAGGGGGCTCTCGTACTTCCAAGAGACCCAGTACTTC; J: TRBJ2-5; size: .; V: TRBV11-1; D: TRBD1
CDR3: CASSYSGAGFGELFF; DNA: TGTGCCAGCAGTTACTCCGGGGCAGGATTCGGGGAGCTGTTTTTT; J: TRBJ2-2; size: few; V: TRBV6-5; D: .
CDR3: CATSVAGALNTGELFF; DNA: TGTGCCACCAGTGTTGCGGGGGCGCTGAACACCGGGGAGCTGTTTTTT; J: TRBJ2-2; size: .; V: TRBV24-1; D: .
CDR3: CASSLERRSGANVLTF; DNA: TGCGCCAGCAGCTTGGAAAGGAGGTCAGGGGCCAACGTCCTGACTTTC; J: TRBJ2-6; size: few; V: TRBV5-1; D: .
CDR3: CASSLARSNEQFF; DNA: TGTGCCAGCAGCTTAGCAAGGTCCAATGAGCAGTTCTTC; J: TRBJ2-1; size: .; V: TRBV7-6; D: .
CDR3: CASSFRPGADTNNEQFF; DNA: TGCGCCAGCAGCTTTCGACCAGGAGCGGACACAAACAATGAGCAGTTCTTC; J: TRBJ2-1; size: few; V: TRBV5-1; D: .
CDR3: CSVAQGNTEAFF; DNA: TGCAGCGTTGCCCAGGGCAACACTGAAGCTTTCTTT; J: TRBJ1-1; size: many; V: TRBV29-1; D: .
CDR3: CASSYSPGTSQPQHF; DNA: TGTGCCAGCAGTTACTCGCCCGGGACTAGTCAGCCCCAGCATTTT; J: TRBJ1-5; size: many; V: TRBV6-5; D: .
CDR3: CAISDRLLNYGYTF; DNA: TGTGCCATCAGTGACAGGTTATTGAACTATGGCTACACCTTC; J: TRBJ1-2; size: many; V: TRBV10-3; D: .
CDR3: CASILGGAGDTQYF; DNA: TGTGCCAGCATTCTCGGGGGGGCAGGAGATACGCAGTATTTT; J: TRBJ2-3; size: many; V: TRBV12-3/TRBV12-4; D: TRBD2
CDR3: CASSKQGSSYNEQFF; DNA: TGTGCCAGCAGCAAACAGGGGTCGTCCTACAATGAGCAGTTCTTC; J: TRBJ2-1; size: many; V: TRBV7-6; D: TRBD1
CDR3: CASSLDGMHTQYF; DNA: TGTGCCAGCAGCTTAGATGGGATGCATACGCAGTATTTT; J: TRBJ2-3; size: .; V: TRBV7-2; D: .
CDR3: CASVPSGSSYNEQFF; DNA: TGTGCTAGTGTTCCTAGCGGGAGCTCCTACAATGAGCAGTTCTTC; J: TRBJ2-1; size: .; V: TRBV12-5; D: TRBD2
CDR3: CASSLTLAGDDNEQFF; DNA: TGTGCCAGCAGCTTGACCCTAGCGGGAGACGACAATGAGCAGTTCTTC; J: TRBJ2-1; size: many; V: TRBV5-6; D: TRBD2
CDR3: CASSQGSRNEQFF; DNA: TGTGCCAGCAGCCAAGGGTCCCGGAATGAGCAGTTCTTC; J: TRBJ2-1; size: many; V: TRBV3-1; D: .
CDR3: CASRGIAGLDTQYF; DNA: TGTGCCAGCAGGGGGATAGCGGGGCTGGATACGCAGTATTTT; J: TRBJ2-3; size: .; V: TRBV6-2/TRBV6-3; D: TRBD2
CDR3: CASSLAGIGELFF; DNA: TGTGCCAGCAGTTTAGCAGGGATCGGGGAGCTGTTTTTT; J: TRBJ2-2; size: few; V: TRBV12-3/TRBV12-4; D: .
CDR3: CSVAGQGSNEKLFF; DNA: TGCAGCGTGGCCGGACAGGGGTCTAATGAAAAACTGTTTTTT; J: TRBJ1-4; size: many; V: TRBV29-1; D: TRBD1
CDR3: CASSIFRGDTEAFF; DNA: TGTGCCAGCAGTATTTTCAGGGGGGACACTGAAGCTTTCTTT; J: TRBJ1-1; size: .; V: TRBV2; D: TRBD1
CDR3: CASSSAIGELFF; DNA: TGCGCCAGCAGCTCCGCTATTGGGGAGCTGTTTTTT; J: TRBJ2-2; size: few; V: TRBV5-1; D: .
CDR3: CASSEIGTSGRTIQETQYF; DNA: TGTGCCAGCAGTGAGATCGGGACTAGCGGACGCACAATACAAGAGACCCAGTACTTC; J: TRBJ2-5; size: many; V: TRBV11-1; D: TRBD2
CDR3: CSVVSGYGYTF; DNA: TGCAGCGTTGTTTCCGGGTACGGCTACACCTTC; J: TRBJ1-2; size: few; V: TRBV29-1; D: .
CDR3: CAPRGGNHTEAFF; DNA: TGTGCCCCTCGGGGAGGGAACCACACTGAAGCTTTCTTT; J: TRBJ1-1; size: few; V: TRBV24-1; D: .
CDR3: CASSLRDRDTDTQYF; DNA: TGCGCCAGCAGCTTGAGGGACAGGGACACAGATACGCAGTATTTT; J: TRBJ2-3; size: few; V: TRBV5-1; D: TRBD1
CDR3: CASSLDRGNTEAFF; DNA: TGCGCCAGCAGCTTGGACAGGGGGAACACTGAAGCTTTCTTT; J: TRBJ1-1; size: many; V: TRBV5-1; D: TRBD1
CDR3: CAISATGGSNEKLFF; DNA: TGTGCCATCAGTGCGACAGGGGGATCTAATGAAAAACTGTTTTTT; J: TRBJ1-4; size: .; V: TRBV10-3; D: TRBD1
CDR3: CSAPMYSSNQPQHF; DNA: TGCAGTGCTCCAATGTATTCTAGCAATCAGCCCCAGCATTTT; J: TRBJ1-5; size: many; V: TRBV20-1; D: .
CDR3: CSAPKGAGANVLTF; DNA: TGCAGTGCCCCAAAGGGGGCTGGGGCCAACGTCCTGACTTTC; J: TRBJ2-6; size: many; V: TRBV20-1; D: .
CDR3: CSVQQGAQYF; DNA: TGCAGCGTTCAACAGGGTGCGCAGTATTTT; J: TRBJ2-3; size: many; V: TRBV29-1; D: .
CDR3: CAINPGLTGPEFF; DNA: TGTGCCATCAACCCGGGATTAACGGGGCCGGAGTTCTTC; J: TRBJ2-1; size: few; V: TRBV10-3; D: .
CDR3: CASSYPGGTDTQYF; DNA: TGTGCCAGTAGTTATCCGGGAGGTACAGATACGCAGTATTTT; J: TRBJ2-3; size: .; V: TRBV19; D: TRBD2
CDR3: CAISSGSVAEQFF; DNA: TGTGCCATCAGTAGCGGGAGCGTTGCTGAGCAGTTCTTC; J: TRBJ2-1; size: many; V: TRBV10-3; D: TRBD2
CDR3: CASSQDRLAKNIQYF; DNA: TGTGCCAGCAGCCAAGACCGACTAGCCAAAAACATTCAGTACTTC; J: TRBJ2-4; size: .; V: TRBV14; D: .
CDR3: CASRKAGHTGELFF; DNA: TGCGCCAGCAGGAAAGCGGGCCACACCGGGGAGCTGTTTTTT; J: TRBJ2-2; size: many; V: TRBV5-1; D: .
CDR3: CASTTSGQETQYF; DNA: TGTGCCAGCACGACTAGCGGGCAAGAGACCCAGTACTTC; J: TRBJ2-5; size: few; V: TRBV18; D: TRBD2
CDR3: CASSSQGAVFTSGAYNEQFF; DNA: TGTGCCAGCAGCTCACAGGGGGCAGTATTTACTAGCGGGGCTTACAATGAGCAGTTCTTC; J: TRBJ2-1; size: .; V: TRBV9; D: .
CDR3: CASTKGLAGVQETQYF; DNA: TGTGCCAGCACCAAGGGACTAGCGGGAGTTCAAGAGACCCAGTACTTC; J: TRBJ2-5; size: many; V: TRBV12-3/TRBV12-4; D: TRBD2
CDR3: CASSRDRLGGTEAFF; DNA: TGCGCCAGCAGTCGGGACAGACTCGGAGGGACTGAAGCTTTCTTT; J: TRBJ1-1; size: .; V: TRBV5-1; D: TRBD1
CDR3: CATSREGASLREQFF; DNA: TGTGCCACCAGCAGAGAAGGGGCTAGCCTCCGAGAGCAGTTCTTC; J: TRBJ2-1; size: .; V: TRBV15; D: .
CDR3: CAISQTGVTYNEQFF; DNA: TGTGCCATCAGCCAGACAGGGGTGACCTACAATGAGCAGTTCTTC; J: TRBJ2-1; size: many; V: TRBV10-3; D: TRBD1
CDR3: CASSLSDREIKLFF; DNA: TGCGCCAGCAGCCTTTCGGACAGGGAGATTAAACTGTTTTTT; J: TRBJ1-4; size: many; V: TRBV4-1; D: TRBD1